This T cell receptor (beta chain) was identified in a study of blood T cell repertoires in COVID-19. How the authors handled the data: Nucleated cell counts were estimated from reference gene primer amplification. Generated by immunoSEQ multiplex PCR, the TCRdb table keeps only in-frame clones and is missing some. That table supplies the V and J calls and clone size; D and trimming were determined from the DNA. The sample carries approximately 210,000 clones, around nine tenths recorded once. This CDR3 region has 15 residues. Germline CDR1 reads SGHTA; CDR2 reads FQGNSA. Trimming took off 5 bases at V and 2 bases at J, with 16 bases between the two ends. This clone was picked up one time.

The sequence was collected from a middle-aged woman who had recovered from COVID-19. V is TRBV7-2 and J is TRBJ2-7; possibly TRBD1 for D (6 bases). Sample: peripheral blood. The CDR3 DNA sequence: TGTGCCAGCAGCCTACTGGTGGGACAACCCTACGAGCAGTACTTC. Translating gives CASSLLVGQPYEQYF.